The 13 T cell receptor beta chains in this list originate from one sample, sequenced in a study of shared clonotypes between healthy human individuals (TCRdb year 2020). Library creation used the immunoSEQ multiplex PCR assay. The immuneACCESS repertoire file appears here via TCRdb, limited to in-frame rearrangements. These files lack a portion of the clones; in checked studies, under half of the deficit traces to unresolved V genes, and the cause of the others is not known. This sample gives over a million clones in total; roughly 95% of them show up just once. About 1% of the sample goes to the ten largest clones. What was sequenced was naive CD4+ T cells sorted from blood. The cell subset or site label corresponds to: CD45RA+ positively selected. These receptors all stem from a man aged 30 to 39 in good health.

This CDR3 is CASSAQPGTPNTGELFF. The CDR3 coding sequence is TGCGCCAGCAGCGCCCAACCCGGGACCCCGAACACCGGGGAGCTGTTTTTT. V gene TRBV5-1 combines with J gene TRBJ2-2; D is perhaps TRBD1 or TRBD2 (5 bases each). Trimming pared 4 bases from V and 0 bases from J, leaving 16 bases between. CDR1 is SGHRS and CDR2 is YFSETQ in the germline V gene. This CDR3 has 17 amino acids.

The chain recombines TRBV7-2 with TRBJ2-1, with D unresolved. The CDR3 spans 15 residues. Germline V lookup: CDR1 SGHTA, CDR2 FQGNSA. Trimming stripped 1 base from V and 4 bases from J, with 11 bases between. CDR3: CASSLVSGSYNEQFF. The CDR3, as DNA: TGTGCCAGCAGCTTAGTTTCCGGTTCGTACAATGAGCAGTTCTTC.

The J gene is TRBJ2-7, the V gene TRBV18; TRBD1 matches 9 bases. The germline CDR1 and CDR2 sequences are KGHSH and LQKENI. V shed 3 bases, J shed 5 bases, and the junction held 8 bases outside the gene matches. This CDR3 spans 15 amino acids. Here the CDR3 reads CASSPLPGQGDEQYF. DNA for the CDR3: TGTGCCAGCTCACCGTTACCGGGACAGGGAGACGAGCAGTACTTC.

The chain couples TRBV11-2 to TRBJ2-1; TRBD2 matches at 10 bases. In germline, CDR1 is SGHAT, CDR2 FQNNGV. CDR3 length: 14 residues. The V and J ends lost 2 bases and 9 bases, in that order; junction bases with no gene match: 4. DNA of the CDR3: TGTGCCAGCAGCTTAAGCGGGAGGGTCTCTGAGCAGTTCTTC. This translates into CASSLSGRVSEQFF.

This chain connects TRBV2 to TRBJ2-1; TRBD2 aligns across 10 bases. The CDR3 sequence is 16 residues long. CDR1 and CDR2 (germline): SNHLY, FYNNEI. With V trimmed by 1 base and J by 3 bases, 3 bases remained unmatched. This CDR3 reads CASSEGTSGYYNEQFF. Here the CDR3 DNA reads TGTGCCAGCAGTGAAGGGACTAGCGGATACTACAATGAGCAGTTCTTC.

The chain has TRBV7-9 and TRBJ2-2; D may correspond to TRBD1 or TRBD2 (5 bases each). Germline V gene sequence: CDR1 SEHNR, CDR2 FQNEAQ (reference sequence). The CDR3 runs 14 residues. Trimming shortened V by 5 bases and J by 6 bases, and 13 bases separated the two germline ends. CDR3 DNA: TGTGCCAGCAGCCCGGGAACAGGATCCGGGGAGCTGTTTTTT. It codes for CASSPGTGSGELFF.

V is TRBV30 and J is TRBJ1-3; D is perhaps TRBD1 (5 bases). Trimming took off 2 bases at V and 0 bases at J, with 14 bases between the two ends. The CDR3 runs to 16 residues. The germline gives CDR1 GTSNPN, CDR2 SVGIG (reference sequence). CDR3 in amino acids: CAWSPGHASSGNTIYF. The CDR3 bases are TGTGCCTGGAGTCCCGGACACGCAAGCTCTGGAAACACCATATATTTT.

The rearrangement joins TRBV28 to TRBJ2-1; D is unclear. The germline V gene has CDR1 MDHEN and CDR2 SYDVKM. CDR3 size: 11 residues. V lost 5 bases to trimming and J lost 9 bases, with 8 bases between them. CDR3 sequence: CASSPPGEQFF. DNA of the CDR3: TGTGCCAGCAGTCCCCCGGGTGAGCAGTTCTTC.

This sequence joins TRBV27 and TRBJ2-3, with 12 positions matching TRBD2. The germline CDR1 and CDR2 sequences are MNHEY and SMNVEV (reference sequence). This CDR3 contains 16 residues. J gave up 1 base and V 5 bases, and 4 bases lay outside the gene matches. The CDR3 region has the DNA TGTGCCAGCAGTCCGCGACTAGCGGGGGGCACAGATACGCAGTATTTT. It translates to CASSPRLAGGTDTQYF.

V is TRBV10-3 and J is TRBJ2-7, with 12 nucleotides matching TRBD1. Looked up from germline, CDR1 is ENHRY and CDR2 is SYGVKD. This CDR3 has 14 amino acids. J gave up 7 bases and V 6 bases, and 7 bases lay outside the gene matches. DNA for the CDR3: TGTGCCATCAGGTTGGGACAGGGGGCAGGGGAGCAGTACTTC. Residues: CAIRLGQGAGEQYF.

The chain is built from TRBV5-1 and TRBJ2-3; 10 nucleotides line up with TRBD2. The CDR3 length is 16 residues. V shed 4 bases, J shed 0 bases, and the junction held 5 bases outside the gene matches. Germline CDR1 reads SGHRS; CDR2 reads YFSETQ. The CDR3 coding sequence is TGCGCCAGCAGCACTGGACTAGCGGCTAGCACAGATACGCAGTATTTT. Protein sequence: CASSTGLAASTDTQYF. The variable domain in full, with the rest retrieved from reference TRBV5-1 and TRBJ2-3, is KAGVTQTPRYLIKTRGQQVTLSCSPISGHRSVSWYQQTPGQGLQFLFEYFSETQRNKGNFPGRFSGRQFSNSRSEMNVSTLELGDSALYLCASSTGLAASTDTQYFGPGTRLTVL.

V usage is TRBV4-3 and J usage is TRBJ2-7, with D perhaps TRBD1 (5 bases). The V end lost 1 base, the J end lost 0 bases, and 10 bases lay between the germline ends. The CDR3 covers 15 residues. Germline V gene lookup returns CDR1 LGHNA and CDR2 YSLEER. In DNA, the CDR3 is TGCGCCAGCAGCCAAGGAGACAGACTCTCCTACGAGCAGTACTTC. Residues: CASSQGDRLSYEQYF.

The chain has TRBV5-1 and TRBJ2-7; D ambiguous. From germline, CDR1 is SGHRS and CDR2 YFSETQ. This CDR3 contains 15 residues. V lost 2 bases and J 0 bases, leaving 12 bases between the germline ends. CDR3: CASSLGPTASYEQYF. The CDR3 DNA reads as TGCGCCAGCAGCTTAGGACCCACCGCCTCCTACGAGCAGTACTTC. The variable domain in full, completed from reference TRBV5-1 and TRBJ2-7, reads KAGVTQTPRYLIKTRGQQVTLSCSPISGHRSVSWYQQTPGQGLQFLFEYFSETQRNKGNFPGRFSGRQFSNSRSEMNVSTLELGDSALYLCASSLGPTASYEQYFGPGTRLTVT.